What follows are 22 T cell receptor beta chains derived from one specimen sequenced in a study of T cell repertoires in cytomegalovirus infection. TCRdb re-called the reads through MiXCR, storing one row per CDR3 protein. The repertoire holds fewer than 550,000 distinct CDR3 sequences, more than 20% seen once, with about 13% in the top ten. Sequenced material: PBMCs. These TCRs come from a human donor in good health (CMV status not recorded). Some clones in this sample may be carry-over from other donors' samples.

Worth noting for this clonotype: A clone one base away is much larger, so this may be a read error. As DNA, the CDR3 is TGTGCCAGCAGCCTCAGGACAGGGGATCTTTTGCGCGATCAGCCCCAGCATTTT. Encoded protein: CASSLRTGDLLRDQPQHF. The J gene is TRBJ1-5, the V gene TRBV7-2; 9 bases are a match to TRBD1. Trimming removed 5 bases from V and 5 bases from J; junction bases left unmatched: 16. CDR3 length equals 18 residues. The germline CDR1 and CDR2 sequences are SGHTA and FQGNSA.

This clonotype appeared a few times. J is TRBJ2-1 and V is TRBV20-1; D is possibly TRBD1 (5 bases). Trimming took 3 bases from V and 7 from J, leaving 7 bases between them. Germline V gene lookup returns CDR1 DFQATT and CDR2 SNEGSKA (reference sequence). The CDR3 spans 11 residues. CDR3 coding DNA: TGCAGTGCTAGTCGACAGAATGAGCAGTTCTTC. This gives the protein CSASRQNEQFF.

This chain uses TRBV10-3 with TRBJ2-3; 10 bases are a match to TRBD2. Looked up from germline, CDR1 is ENHRY and CDR2 is SYGVKD. J lost 4 bases, V lost 2 bases, and 9 bases had no gene match. The CDR3 is 17 residues long. CDR3 loop: CAISEPSLGTSADTQYF. The CDR3 nucleotides are TGTGCCATCAGTGAGCCAAGCCTAGGGACTAGCGCAGATACGCAGTATTTT.

The genes are TRBV6-2 or TRBV6-3 and TRBJ1-5; D is possibly TRBD1 (6 bases). The CDR3 covers 16 residues. Trimming removed 0 bases from V and 6 bases from J, with 15 bases in between. Germline lookup yields CDR1 MNHEY and CDR2 SVGEGT. This CDR3 is CASSYSTGGYGQPQHF. The DNA of the CDR3 is TGTGCCAGCAGTTACTCGACCGGGGGCTATGGTCAGCCCCAGCATTTT.

The chain employs TRBV29-1 and TRBJ2-5; D remains unclear. The germline V gene encodes CDR1 SQVTM and CDR2 ANQGSEA. The CDR3 loop spans 14 amino acids. V lost 3 bases, J lost 0 bases, and 11 bases lay in between. The CDR3 coding sequence is TGCAGCGTTGACTCGGCACAGTACCAAGAGACCCAGTACTTC. Amino acid sequence: CSVDSAQYQETQYF.

This clonotype was counted only a few times. The V gene is TRBV11-2, the J gene TRBJ2-1, with 8 nucleotides matching TRBD2. Germline assignment: CDR1 SGHAT and CDR2 FQNNGV. This CDR3 is 17 amino acids long. The V gene end was trimmed by 5 bases and the J gene end by 0 bases; junction bases not matched to a gene: 9. The CDR3 bases are TGTGCCAGCAGCAACCCCCTAGCGGGTCCCTCCTACAATGAGCAGTTCTTC. This gives the protein CASSNPLAGPSYNEQFF.

This clonotype was picked up a small number of times. The chain's CDR3 is CASRPGLLQRETQYF. DNA for the CDR3: TGTGCCAGCAGACCGGGACTACTCCAACGAGAGACCCAGTACTTC. The chain recombines TRBV12-3 or TRBV12-4 with TRBJ2-5, with 7 bases lining up with TRBD2. The trim removed 6 bases at V and 4 bases at J, leaving 11 bases unmatched. This CDR3 comprises 15 residues.

The rearrangement joins TRBV10-3 to TRBJ2-1, with 10 bases that match TRBD2. Germline V gene data show CDR1 as ENHRY and CDR2 as SYGVKD. CDR3 length: 14 residues. V was pared by 4 bases and J by 8 bases, with 5 bases of the junction left unmatched. This CDR3 is CAISGPSGSYEQFF. The CDR3 DNA follows: TGTGCCATCAGTGGGCCTAGCGGGAGTTATGAGCAGTTCTTC.

This clonotype was found a few times. The chain uses TRBV7-3 and TRBJ2-5; 8 bases are a match to TRBD2. Trimming cost V 5 bases and J 1 base; bases outside gene matches: 6. CDR1 SGHTA and CDR2 FQGTGA come from the germline V gene. The CDR3 length is 15 residues. In nucleotides, the CDR3 is TGTGCCAGCAGCCACGACGGACTAGCCCAAGAGACCCAGTACTTC. As protein: CASSHDGLAQETQYF.

This clonotype was picked up many times. The rearrangement links TRBV7-2 to TRBJ2-5; a possible D gene is TRBD2 (6 bases). The V end was cut by 2 bases, the J end by 5 bases, with 15 bases between. The CDR3 covers 15 residues. Germline V CDR1 and CDR2: SGHTA, FQGNSA. The CDR3 protein is CASSLFGGPGETQYF. CDR3 bases: TGTGCCAGCAGCTTATTTGGAGGGCCAGGGGAGACCCAGTACTTC.

This clonotype was detected a few times. This chain joins TRBV12-3 or TRBV12-4 and TRBJ1-4; the D gene is possibly TRBD1 (6 bases). V gave up 3 bases and J gave up 8 bases, with 13 bases separating them. The CDR3 covers 14 residues. DNA for the CDR3: TGTGCCAGCAGTTTTTGGGACACCGCGGAAAAACTGTTTTTT. Its translation is CASSFWDTAEKLFF.

The rearrangement joins TRBV7-9 to TRBJ2-7; D unresolved. Germline loops: CDR1 SEHNR, CDR2 FQNEAQ (reference sequence). Trimming shortened V by 5 bases and J by 0 bases, and 14 bases separated the two germline ends. The CDR3 runs 15 residues. The CDR3 region has the DNA TGTGCCAGCAGCACCACAGACCTTACCTCCTACGAGCAGTACTTC. This translates into CASSTTDLTSYEQYF.

The chain's CDR3 is CASSLRTGRPLLNYGYTF. The CDR3 nucleotides read TGTGCCAGCAGCTTACGGACGGGCCGACCTCTTTTAAACTATGGCTACACCTTC. This chain uses TRBV7-2 with TRBJ1-2; D is uncertain. The CDR3 is 18 amino acids. Deletions cut 2 bases from V and 2 bases from J, with 21 bases between. CDR1 is SGHTA, CDR2 FQGNSA, per germline. Filled out from reference TRBV7-2 and TRBJ1-2, the complete variable domain reads GAGVSQSPSNKVTEKGKDVELRCDPISGHTALYWYRQSLGQGLEFLIYFQGNSAPDKSGLPSDRFSAERTGGSVSTLTIQRTQQEDSAVYLCASSLRTGRPLLNYGYTFGSGTRLTVV.

This clonotype has just a few counts. The gene calls are TRBV28 and TRBJ1-5; D unclear. The V gene lost 3 bases and the J gene lost 3 bases, with 12 bases spanning the gap. CDR3 length equals 15 residues. Germline V lookup: CDR1 MDHEN, CDR2 SYDVKM. DNA for the CDR3: TGTGCCAGCAGTTTTAGAGTCCTCCTCAATCAGCCCCAGCATTTT. It is translated as CASSFRVLLNQPQHF.

Of note for this clonotype: It may be a read error: a sequence one base away is much more abundant. The chain carries TRBV5-5 and TRBJ2-3; D assignment may be TRBD1 or TRBD2 (5 bases each). Trimming removed 4 bases from V and 2 bases from J, with 11 bases in between. Germline assignment: CDR1 SGHKS and CDR2 YYEKEE (reference sequence). The CDR3 is 14 residues long. The CDR3 DNA sequence: TGTGCCAGCAGCCCGGGACCACACACAGATACGCAGTATTTT. Its protein is CASSPGPHTDTQYF. Looking up the rest from reference TRBV5-5 and TRBJ2-3 gives the full variable domain: DAGVTQSPTHLIKTRGQQVTLRCSPISGHKSVSWYQQVLGQGPQFIFQYYEKEERGRGNFPDRFSARQFPNYSSELNVNALLLGDSALYLCASSPGPHTDTQYFGPGTRLTVL.

The rearrangement joins TRBV2 to TRBJ2-1, with 13 bases matching TRBD2. The ends lost 7 bases at V and 6 bases at J; junction bases unmatched: 6. The CDR3 runs to 15 residues. Germline lookup yields CDR1 SNHLY and CDR2 FYNNEI. The CDR3 coding sequence is TGTGCCAGCAAACCGGGACTAGCGGGGCCCAATGAGCAGTTCTTC. As protein: CASKPGLAGPNEQFF.

The rearrangement links TRBV6-5 to TRBJ2-7; TRBD1 matches at 9 bases. The germline gives CDR1 MNHEY, CDR2 SVGAGI. This CDR3 has 14 amino acids. V was clipped by 6 bases and J by 5 bases; unmatched bases: 8. The CDR3 nucleotides are TGTGCCAGCAGCGGGACAGGGAACCCCCACGAGCAGTACGTC. Protein sequence: CASSGTGNPHEQYV.

This clonotype has a handful of counts. The gene calls are TRBV11-2 and TRBJ1-4, with D uncertain. Trimming left V 5 bases short and J 0 bases short, with 13 bases between. Germline loops: CDR1 SGHAT, CDR2 FQNNGV. The CDR3 has 16 amino acids. DNA for the CDR3: TGTGCCAGCAGCCCCATGGGGTTTGCAACTAATGAAAAACTGTTTTTT. As protein: CASSPMGFATNEKLFF.

This clonotype was counted between two and nine times. V usage is TRBV7-8 and J usage is TRBJ1-3, with a weak D call TRBD1 (5 bases). The CDR3 spans 15 residues. CDR1 is SGHVS, CDR2 FQNEAQ, per germline. The V end was cut by 1 base, the J end by 9 bases, with 16 bases between. CDR3 region: CASSLESRRGSTIYF. Here the CDR3 DNA reads TGTGCCAGCAGCTTAGAGTCAAGGAGGGGCAGCACCATATATTTT. The full variable domain, rest sourced from reference TRBV7-8 and TRBJ1-3, is GAGVSQSPRYKVAKRGQDVALRCDPISGHVSLFWYQQALGQGPEFLTYFQNEAQLDKSGLPSDRFFAERPEGSVSTLKIQRTQQEDSAVYLCASSLESRRGSTIYFGEGSWLTVV.

The chain links TRBV19 to TRBJ2-3; D may be TRBD2 (6 bases). V lost 3 bases and J lost 1, with 11 bases in between. The CDR3 is 15 amino acids. Germline values: CDR1 LNHDA, CDR2 SQIVND (reference sequence). The CDR3 loop reads CASSMDSGGTDTQYF. The CDR3 DNA reads TGTGCCAGTAGTATGGATAGCGGAGGCACAGATACGCAGTATTTT. The full variable domain, its missing parts supplied by reference TRBV19 and TRBJ2-3, is DGGITQSPKYLFRKEGQNVTLSCEQNLNHDAMYWYRQDPGQGLRLIYYSQIVNDFQKGDIAEGYSVSREKKESFPLTVTSAQKNPTAFYLCASSMDSGGTDTQYFGPGTRLTVL.

There are a few counts of this clonotype. V usage is TRBV6-1 and J usage is TRBJ2-2; D might be TRBD2 (5 bases). The CDR3 length is 16 residues. The V gene's germline CDR1 is MNHNS and CDR2 SASEGT. The germline V and J ends were trimmed by 2 bases and 4 bases, with 14 bases remaining between them. CDR3 nucleotides: TGTGCCAGCAGTGAATCGGCGGGCTTGTTCACCGGGGAGCTGTTTTTT. Protein product: CASSESAGLFTGELFF.

This chain connects TRBV6-2 or TRBV6-3 to TRBJ1-5; perhaps TRBD1 as D (5 bases). V was cut by 2 bases and J by 9 bases, with 11 bases left in between. Germline V gives CDR1 MNHEY, CDR2 SVGEGT. CDR3 length: 13 residues. The CDR3 loop is CASSYGEGRPQHF. CDR3 in DNA: TGTGCCAGCAGTTACGGTGAGGGACGGCCCCAGCATTTT.